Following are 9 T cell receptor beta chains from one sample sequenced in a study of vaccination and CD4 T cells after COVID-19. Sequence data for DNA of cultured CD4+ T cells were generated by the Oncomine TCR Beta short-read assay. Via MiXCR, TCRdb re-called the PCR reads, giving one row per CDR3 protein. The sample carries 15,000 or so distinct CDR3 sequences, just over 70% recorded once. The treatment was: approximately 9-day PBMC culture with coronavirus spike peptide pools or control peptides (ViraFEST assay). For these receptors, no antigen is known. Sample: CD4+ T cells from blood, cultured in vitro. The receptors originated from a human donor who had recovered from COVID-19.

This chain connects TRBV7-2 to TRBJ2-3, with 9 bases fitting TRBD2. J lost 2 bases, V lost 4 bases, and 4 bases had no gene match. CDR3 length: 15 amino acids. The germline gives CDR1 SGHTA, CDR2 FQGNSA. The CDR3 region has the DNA TGTGCCAGCAGCTCTTGGACTAGCGCCACAGATACGCAGTATTTT. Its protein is CASSSWTSATDTQYF.

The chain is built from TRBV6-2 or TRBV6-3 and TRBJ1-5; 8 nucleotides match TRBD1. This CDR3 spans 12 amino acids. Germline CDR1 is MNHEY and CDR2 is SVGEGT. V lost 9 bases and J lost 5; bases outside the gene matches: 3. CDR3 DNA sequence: TGTGCCAGTAACAGGGGGGATCAGCCCCAGCATTTT. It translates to CASNRGDQPQHF.

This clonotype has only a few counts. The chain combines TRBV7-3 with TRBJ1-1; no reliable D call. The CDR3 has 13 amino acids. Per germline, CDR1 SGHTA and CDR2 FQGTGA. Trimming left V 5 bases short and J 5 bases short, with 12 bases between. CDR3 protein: CASSIGGKTEAFF. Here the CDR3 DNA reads TGTGCCAGCAGCATCGGAGGAAAAACTGAAGCTTTCTTT. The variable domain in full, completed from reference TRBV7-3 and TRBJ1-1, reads GAGVSQTPSNKVTEKGKYVELRCDPISGHTALYWYRQSLGQGPEFLIYFQGTGAADDSGLPNDRFFAVRPEGSVSTLKIQRTERGDSAVYLCASSIGGKTEAFFGQGTRLTVV.

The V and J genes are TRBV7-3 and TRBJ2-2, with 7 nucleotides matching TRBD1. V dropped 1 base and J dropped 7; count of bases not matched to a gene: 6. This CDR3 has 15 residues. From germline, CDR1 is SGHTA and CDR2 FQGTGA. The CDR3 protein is CASSLRDSRGGELFF. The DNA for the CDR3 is TGTGCCAGCAGCTTAAGGGACAGTCGGGGCGGGGAGCTGTTTTTT. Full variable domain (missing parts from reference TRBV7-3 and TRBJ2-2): GAGVSQTPSNKVTEKGKYVELRCDPISGHTALYWYRQSLGQGPEFLIYFQGTGAADDSGLPNDRFFAVRPEGSVSTLKIQRTERGDSAVYLCASSLRDSRGGELFFGEGSRLTVL.

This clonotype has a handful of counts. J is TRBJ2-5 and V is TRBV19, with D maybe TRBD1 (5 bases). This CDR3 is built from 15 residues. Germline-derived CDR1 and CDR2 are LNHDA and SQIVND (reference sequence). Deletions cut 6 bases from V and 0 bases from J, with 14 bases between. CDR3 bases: TGTGCCAGTAGCCTAGGGGATACCTACCAAGAGACCCAGTACTTC. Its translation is CASSLGDTYQETQYF.

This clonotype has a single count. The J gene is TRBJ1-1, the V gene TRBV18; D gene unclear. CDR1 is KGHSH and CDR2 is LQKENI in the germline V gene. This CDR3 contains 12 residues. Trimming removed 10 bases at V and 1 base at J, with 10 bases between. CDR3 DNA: TGTGCCACCCGGGCAGAGAACACTGAAGCTTTCTTT. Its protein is CATRAENTEAFF.

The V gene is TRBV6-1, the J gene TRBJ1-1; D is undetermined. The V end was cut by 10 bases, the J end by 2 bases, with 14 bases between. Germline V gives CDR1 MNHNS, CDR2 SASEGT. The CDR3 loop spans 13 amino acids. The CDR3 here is CATQRGVNTEAFF. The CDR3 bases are TGTGCCACCCAACGTGGGGTTAACACTGAAGCTTTCTTT.

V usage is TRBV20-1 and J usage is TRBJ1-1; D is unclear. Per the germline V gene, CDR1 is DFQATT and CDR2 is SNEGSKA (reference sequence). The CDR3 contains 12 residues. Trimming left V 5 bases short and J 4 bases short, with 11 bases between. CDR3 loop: CSARLLGTEAFF. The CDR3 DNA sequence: TGCAGTGCTCGACTACTTGGCACTGAAGCTTTCTTT.

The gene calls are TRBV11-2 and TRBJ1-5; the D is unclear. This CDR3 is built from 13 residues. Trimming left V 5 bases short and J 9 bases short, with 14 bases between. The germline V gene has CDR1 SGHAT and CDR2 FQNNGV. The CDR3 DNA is TGTGCCAGCAGCCGCGGCCCCGAAGGGCCCCAGCATTTT. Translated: CASSRGPEGPQHF.